Described below is a single T cell receptor beta chain sequence and its context. Method: immunoSEQ multiplex PCR; TCRdb's copy keeps in-frame clones and lacks some. The sample lists 110,000 to 150,000 clones; over 90% were seen once. This record comes from a study of cytomegalovirus exposure and HLA in healthy donors. The V gene end was trimmed by 4 bases and the J gene end by 1 base; junction bases not matched to a gene: 3. The CDR3 is 17 amino acids. CDR1 and CDR2 from the germline V gene are SGHNT and YYREEE (reference sequence). The chain links TRBV5-4 to TRBJ2-1; 15 bases fit TRBD2. The receptor was derived from a man younger than 35 in good health and CMV-seropositive. Sample: PBMCs. CDR3 sequence (DNA): TGTGCCAGCAGCCCCGGGACTAGCGGGAGGTCCTACAATGAGCAGTTCTTC. Its protein is CASSPGTSGRSYNEQFF.